Included here is one T cell receptor (beta chain) sequence, with context. The time point denotes: pretreatment peripheral blood. The sample comes from a study of PD-L1 blockade in urothelial cancer. Study-level information: Of prior chemotherapy regimens, patients had received between 0 and 3. The median number of T cells present in blood samples was approximately 140,000. Treatment start was followed by blood analysis at 3 weeks (second dose) and again at 6 weeks.

The assay was immunoSEQ multiplex PCR, and TCRdb's table has in-frame clones only and misses some. Of tens of thousands of clones listed, around 83% were seen once; the top ten hold under 2%. This CDR3 has 15 residues. Trimming took 4 bases from V and 3 from J, leaving 13 bases between them. Germline CDR1 and CDR2: SEHNR and FQNEAQ (reference sequence). This clonotype originated in a man aged 45-65 years with urothelial cancer. The material sequenced was PBMCs, taken around atezolizumab (anti-PD-L1) treatment. The rearrangement links TRBV7-9 to TRBJ2-1, with D possibly matching TRBD1 (6 bases). In DNA form, the CDR3 reads TGTGCCAGCAGCTCGAGGACAGAACTCTACAATGAGCAGTTCTTC. Encoded protein: CASSSRTELYNEQFF.